Below, one T cell receptor (beta chain) is given with its context. This clone was found once. The clone's antigen remains unknown. Base quality data are lacking; no much larger clone is found one base away. The donors were healthy, HIV-negative adults who had no recently reported acute infections or vaccinations. Only Caucasian adults living in Nashville, Tennessee, USA were represented among the donors. Magnetic negative selection was used to enrich CD4+ T cells, after which naive cells were positively selected on CD45RA and the negative fraction became the memory subset. After blood collection by leukapheresis, PBMCs were isolated using Ficoll-Histopaque density gradient centrifugation and then cryopreserved in the vapor phase of liquid nitrogen. Analytical flow cytometry was used to check the purity and quantity of every magnetically sorted T cell population. Each sorted fraction had its genomic DNA isolated and then quantified by UV absorbance on a Nanodrop 2000c.

These data come from a study of shared clonotypes between healthy human individuals (TCRdb year 2020). General notes on the study: A couple of women and a few men aged 18 to 49 years were included in the cohort. For each donor, CD4 naive and CD4 memory were each given three plates, CD8 naive was given two plates, and CD8 memory was given one plate. Per donor, leukapheresis produced somewhere between about 0.94 and 9.5 billion PBMCs. Blood TCR repertoires of five healthy adults were deeply sequenced to estimate repertoire size and the extent of clonotype sharing between individuals. Libraries were prepared and TCR repertoires were sequenced by different laboratories using diverse techniques, in order to increase sequencing depth and limit assay-specific biases.

Using the deep immunoSEQ assay, multiplex PCR amplified TCR CDR3 regions from genomic DNA. For each cell subset, the extracted genomic DNA was distributed evenly across all wells of several immunoSEQ 96-well plates, and each plate served as one replicate. For sorted subsets, 200 to 250 ng genomic DNA, equal to tens of thousands of T cell genomes, was loaded into each replicate PCR. The purified libraries were quantified using a Qubit 3.0 fluorometer, sized with a Bioanalyzer 2100, and then quantified again using the KAPA Library Quantification kit. Every immunoSEQ 96-well plate was sequenced on a dedicated single-read 150-cycle Illumina NextSeq 550 flow cell. For the original study's pipeline: Because only junctional sequences without quality scores were contained in the immunoSEQ output, filtering matching that applied to full-length reads could not be performed. Sequences were annotated with PyIR, a Python wrapper for IgBLAST v1.9, and V/J genes and CDR3 were assigned using IMGT germline references. Reads with weak V/J assignments (E-value above 1e-6), missing CDR3, stop codons, out-of-frame junctions, or ambiguous translated residues were removed. V3J clonotypes were defined as sequences sharing an identical inferred V gene, J gene, and CDR3 amino acid sequence. To compute the percentage overlap between repertoires, the number of shared unique clonotypes was divided by the size of the smaller repertoire. Richness of each repertoire was evaluated using RTK rarefaction, the Chao1 estimator, and Recon v2.1 estimates of unobserved clonotypes. Generation probabilities were computed with OLGA for all TCRbeta clonotypes obtained by the gDNA method from a few donors. TCRdb's version of the immuneACCESS table is confined to in-frame rearrangements and falls short of the full clone set. An unresolved V gene accounts for under half of the shortfall where checked; the remainder is of unknown origin. The V and J calls and the clone size are those of that table, but D and trimming were determined from the DNA. The sample has 2,500,000 or so clones on record, around 90% of them singletons. Of the sample, approximately 0.4% is held by the ten largest clones.

Study-wide conclusions, independent of this receptor: Based on pairwise subsampling, the degree of clonotype sharing among donors was expected to be affected by sequencing depth. Because the study included a small number of donors, the genetic and exposure-history diversity represented was limited. Across a few donors, about 5% of naive CD4, 3.5% of naive CD8, about 2% of memory CD4, and approximately 0.4% of memory CD8 clonotypes were shared. Higher generation probabilities were observed for clonotypes shared by all four sorted-subset donors than for non-shared clonotypes. Naive subsets generally had larger estimated clonotype richness than memory subsets did. Sampling was restricted to blood, and TCR repertoires in tissues likely differ from the TCR repertoires found in blood. Rarefaction of sorted-subset datasets indicated incomplete sequencing despite the large sequencing depth.

The CDR3 runs 10 residues from the cysteine to the phenylalanine. Left in the record is the CDR3 DNA by itself, 30 bases read in frame from the first base. CDR1 and CDR2 are read off the germline V gene as SGHAT and FQNNGV. V is reduced by 5 bases and J by 8 bases, leaving a spacing of 5 bases between them. The rearranged chain carries TRBV11-2 and TRBJ2-3, and TRBD2 may be the D gene, going by 5 matching bases. The source is a man younger than 35 in good health. Some clones in this sample may be carry-over from other donors' samples. The sample comprised naive CD4+ T cells from PBMCs. Explained via the paper, the cell subset or site label denotes: CD45RA+ positively selected. The bases read TGTGCCAGCAGCGGAGGTACGCAGTATTTT. This sequence encodes CASSGGTQYF. Reference TRBV11-2 and TRBJ2-3 genes cover what lies past the CDR3, so the full variable domain is EAGVAQSPRYKIIEKRQSVAFWCNPISGHATLYWYQQILGQGPKLLIQFQNNGVVDDSQLPKDRFSAERLKGVDSTLKIQPAKLEDSAVYLCASSGGTQYFGPGTRLTVL.